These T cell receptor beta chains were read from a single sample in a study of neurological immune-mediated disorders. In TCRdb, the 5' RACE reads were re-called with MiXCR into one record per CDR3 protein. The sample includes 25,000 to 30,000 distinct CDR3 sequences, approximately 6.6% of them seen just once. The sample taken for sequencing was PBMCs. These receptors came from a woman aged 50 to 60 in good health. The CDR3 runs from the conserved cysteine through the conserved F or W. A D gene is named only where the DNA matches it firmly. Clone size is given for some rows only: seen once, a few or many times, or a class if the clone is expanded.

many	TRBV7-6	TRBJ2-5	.	TGTGCCAGCAGCGCTAACTCAGTGTACCAAGAGACCCAGTACTTC	CASSANSVYQETQYF
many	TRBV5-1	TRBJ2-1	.	TGCGCCAGCAACGCGGGGCGTACGGTACAATGGGAGCAGTTCTTC	CASNAGRTVQWEQFF
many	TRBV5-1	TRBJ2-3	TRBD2	TGCGCCAGCAGCTTCCTGGGACTAGCGGAACCCACAGATACGCAGTATTTT	CASSFLGLAEPTDTQYF
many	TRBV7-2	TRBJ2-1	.	TGTGCCAGCAGCGCCCCGGGTGAGCAGTTCTTC	CASSAPGEQFF
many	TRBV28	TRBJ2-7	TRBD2	TGTGCCAGCAGTTCCGAGCGGGAAACGCCCGAGCAGTACTTC	CASSSERETPEQYF
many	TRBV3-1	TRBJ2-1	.	TGTGCCAGCAGCCAAGAAGAACTAGTGAATACCAATGAGCAGTTCTTC	CASSQEELVNTNEQFF
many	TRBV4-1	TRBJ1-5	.	TGCGCCAGCAGCCAAGCCCCAGGGCCGGGGGAGCCCCAGCATTTT	CASSQAPGPGEPQHF
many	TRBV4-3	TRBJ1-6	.	TGCGCCAGCAGCCAGGGTACGGGGTACGCACCCCTCCACTTT	CASSQGTGYAPLHF
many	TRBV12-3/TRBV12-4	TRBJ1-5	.	TGTGCCAGCAGTCCCCGGGGAGGAGTTCAGCCCCAGCATTTT	CASSPRGGVQPQHF
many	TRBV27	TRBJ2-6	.	TGTGCCAGCAGTCCGAGCAAGGGTGGGGCCAACGTCCTGACTTTC	CASSPSKGGANVLTF
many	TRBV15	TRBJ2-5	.	TGTGCCACCAGCGGGCGTGGGGGTCGGGAGACCCAGTACTTC	CATSGRGGRETQYF
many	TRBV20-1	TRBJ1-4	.	TGCAGTGCTAGAGATCTGGTGGACTGGACTGAAAAACTGTTTTTT	CSARDLVDWTEKLFF
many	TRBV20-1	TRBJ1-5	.	TGCAGTGCTAGAGATCTCGGCAGCAATCAGCCCCAGCATTTT	CSARDLGSNQPQHF
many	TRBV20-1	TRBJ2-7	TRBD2	TGCAGTGTCGGGGGGGCCTACAGCTACGAGCAGTACTTC	CSVGGAYSYEQYF
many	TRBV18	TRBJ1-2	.	TGTGCCAGCTCACCCCAGGGCGACTATGGCTACACCTTC	CASSPQGDYGYTF
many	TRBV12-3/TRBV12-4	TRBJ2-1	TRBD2	TGTGCCAGCAGTCCAAGCGGGGGTACCTACAATGAGCAGTTCTTC	CASSPSGGTYNEQFF
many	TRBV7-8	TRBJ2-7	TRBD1	TGTGCCAGCAGCTTTGGACAGGGGACGTACGAGCAGTACTTC	CASSFGQGTYEQYF
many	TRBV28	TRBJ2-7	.	TGTGCCAGCAGTTTGCCTGGCTACGAGCAGTACTTC	CASSLPGYEQYF
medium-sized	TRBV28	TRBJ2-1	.	TGTGCCAGCAGATCGCCTGGGCTAGGGGTCTCCTACAATGAGCAGTTCTTC	CASRSPGLGVSYNEQFF
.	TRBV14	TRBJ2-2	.	TGTGCCAGCAGCCAACAGGGGACCGGGGAGCTGTTTTTT	CASSQQGTGELFF
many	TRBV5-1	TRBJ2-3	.	TGCGCCAGCAGCTCTGGAGTCTGGGACGACACAGATACGCAGTATTTT	CASSSGVWDDTDTQYF
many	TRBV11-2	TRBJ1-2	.	TGTGCCAGCAGCTTAGAGCCCAGGATGGGGGCGGGCTACACCTTC	CASSLEPRMGAGYTF
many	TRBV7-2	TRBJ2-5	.	TGTGCCAGCAGCTTAGCGCGGCAGGCGGGGGAGACCCAGTACTTC	CASSLARQAGETQYF
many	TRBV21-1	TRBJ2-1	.	TGTGCCAGCAGCTACTTTACAGGGGGCGGAGGAAATGAGCAGTTCTTC	CASSYFTGGGGNEQFF
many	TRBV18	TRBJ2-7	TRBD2	TGTGCCAGCTCACCACCGGGACTAGCGGGGGGATACTCCTACGAGCAGTACTTC	CASSPPGLAGGYSYEQYF
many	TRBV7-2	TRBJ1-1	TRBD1	TGTGCCAGCAGCATAACAAAACCGGGACAGGGAATGGAAGCTTTCTTT	CASSITKPGQGMEAFF
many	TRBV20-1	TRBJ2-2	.	TGCAGTGCTAGTCTCGCGGGACGGACCGGGGAGCTGTTTTTT	CSASLAGRTGELFF
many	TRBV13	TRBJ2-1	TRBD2	TGTGCCAGCAGCGACTGGACTAGCGGGGGCTACAATGAGCAGTTCTTC	CASSDWTSGGYNEQFF
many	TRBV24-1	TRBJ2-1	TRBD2	TGTGCCACCAGTATGGGTTCGAAGCGGGGCTCCTCGATTGAGCAGTTCTTC	CATSMGSKRGSSIEQFF
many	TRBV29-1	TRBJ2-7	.	TGCAGCGCCCGACAGACCTACGAGCAGTACTTC	CSARQTYEQYF
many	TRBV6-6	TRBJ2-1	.	TGTGCCAGCAGTGTACCCCCCTCGTTGGGGCTTTACAATGAGCAGTTCTTC	CASSVPPSLGLYNEQFF
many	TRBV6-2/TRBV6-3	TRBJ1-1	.	TGTGCCAGCAGTTACTCGGGCCGGACTGAAGCTTTCTTT	CASSYSGRTEAFF
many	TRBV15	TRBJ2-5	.	TGTGCCACCAGCAGCAACAGTTTGGAGACCCAGTACTTC	CATSSNSLETQYF
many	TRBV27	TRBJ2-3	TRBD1	TGTGCCAGCAGTCCCGGGACAGGGAGTATTGATGACACAGATACGCAGTATTTT	CASSPGTGSIDDTDTQYF
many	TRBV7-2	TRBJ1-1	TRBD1	TGTGCCAGCAGCTCAAGAGACAGGGGGCGTTACGCTTTCTTT	CASSSRDRGRYAFF
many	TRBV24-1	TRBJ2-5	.	TGTGCCACCAGTGATCCTCAGGGGGGTTGGAAAGAGACCCAGTACTTC	CATSDPQGGWKETQYF
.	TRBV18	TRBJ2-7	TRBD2	TGTGCCAGCTCACCACAACGGACTAGCGGATCCTACGAGCAGTACTTC	CASSPQRTSGSYEQYF
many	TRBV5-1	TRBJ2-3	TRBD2	TGCGCCAGCAGCTTGCGGGGACTAGCATCCGATACGCAGTATTTT	CASSLRGLASDTQYF
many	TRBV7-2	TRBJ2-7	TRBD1	TGTGCCAGCAGCTCCCGGCCAGGGGGCTCCTACGAGCAGTACTTC	CASSSRPGGSYEQYF
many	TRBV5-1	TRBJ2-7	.	TGCGCCAGCATTGACAGGACCTCCTCCTACGAGCAGTACTTC	CASIDRTSSYEQYF
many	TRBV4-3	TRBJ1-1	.	TGCGCCAGCAGCCAAGGAGGACGGACTGAAGCTTTCTTT	CASSQGGRTEAFF
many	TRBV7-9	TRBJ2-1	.	TGTGCCAGCAGCTCGACAGCCTACAATGAGCAGTTCTTC	CASSSTAYNEQFF
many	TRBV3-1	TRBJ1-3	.	TGTGCCAGCACCTTAGGGGGAGCCAGCTCTGGAAACACCATATATTTT	CASTLGGASSGNTIYF
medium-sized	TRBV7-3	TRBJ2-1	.	TGTGCCAGCAGCGGGCCGGGGGATGGTGCTGAGCAGTTCTTC	CASSGPGDGAEQFF
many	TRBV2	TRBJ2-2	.	TGTGCCAGCACCCACGGACGGAGCACCGGGGAGCTGTTTTTT	CASTHGRSTGELFF
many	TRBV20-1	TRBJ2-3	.	TGCAGTGCTAGTCAGGGTGGGATCACAGATACGCAGTATTTT	CSASQGGITDTQYF
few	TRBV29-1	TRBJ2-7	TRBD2	TGCAGCGTTGAAAAACTAGCGGGAGCCGAGCAGTACTTC	CSVEKLAGAEQYF
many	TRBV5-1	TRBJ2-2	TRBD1	TGCGCCAGCAGCTTGGAGGGGGCGGCCACCGGGGAGCTGTTTTTT	CASSLEGAATGELFF
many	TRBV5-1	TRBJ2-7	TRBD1	TGCGCCAGCAGCTTAGCGGGGACAGGGTACTACGAGCAGTACTTC	CASSLAGTGYYEQYF
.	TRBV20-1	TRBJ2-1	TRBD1	TGCAGAGATCCAGGGGGCCTCTACAATGAGCAGTTCTTC	CRDPGGLYNEQFF
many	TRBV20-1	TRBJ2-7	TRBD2	TGCAGTGCTAGGACCCCTCGCGGGAGGGCCTACGAGCAGTACTTC	CSARTPRGRAYEQYF
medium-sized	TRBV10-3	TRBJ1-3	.	TGTGCCATCACCGACAACGCTGGAAACACCATATATTTT	CAITDNAGNTIYF
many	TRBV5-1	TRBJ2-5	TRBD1	TGCGCCAGCAGCTCAATTGGGACAGTGGTAGAGACCCAGTACTTC	CASSSIGTVVETQYF
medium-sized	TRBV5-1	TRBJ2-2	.	TGCGCCAGCAACGCGGCAGGGGGACTACCCCAAGGGGCCGGGGAGCTGTTTTTT	CASNAAGGLPQGAGELFF
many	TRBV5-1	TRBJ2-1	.	TGCGCCAGCAGCCACCGTATTGGGGGCTCCTACAATGAGCAGTTCTTC	CASSHRIGGSYNEQFF
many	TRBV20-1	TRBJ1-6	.	TGCAGTGCTAGAGAGGCTAATTCACCCCTCCACTTT	CSAREANSPLHF
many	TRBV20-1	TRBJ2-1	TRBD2	TGCAGTGCGGAGGCTACTGGCGGGGGGCCTCAATACTACAATGAGCAGTTCTTC	CSAEATGGGPQYYNEQFF
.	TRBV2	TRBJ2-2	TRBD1	TGTGCCAGCCGACAGACAGGGGCCGGGGAGCTGTTTTTT	CASRQTGAGELFF
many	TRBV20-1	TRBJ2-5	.	TGCAGTGTGAGGACCGGCAGGTCCCAAGAGACCCAGTACTTC	CSVRTGRSQETQYF
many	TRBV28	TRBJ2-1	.	TGTGCCAGCAGTTTCCATATTACCTACAATGAGCAGTTCTTC	CASSFHITYNEQFF